The 21 T cell receptor beta chains in this list originate from one sample, sequenced in a study of blood T cells in healthy people across ages. The use of a sample-barcoded 5' primer and a J-beta primer mix characterized a second PCR of roughly 7 to 11 cycles. TCRdb independently ran MiXCR on the 5' RACE reads; one entry per CDR3 protein. The table shows around 710,000 distinct CDR3 sequences, with roughly 45% occurring only once. The material sequenced was blood. These receptors all stem from a woman aged 55-69 years in good health.

The chain employs TRBV18 and TRBJ1-2, with 9 bases lining up with TRBD1. The CDR3 covers 15 residues. The V gene end was trimmed by 0 bases and the J gene end by 8 bases; junction bases not matched to a gene: 7. Germline-derived CDR1 and CDR2 are KGHSH and LQKENI. This chain's CDR3 is CASSPPITGGGGYTF. As DNA, the CDR3 is TGTGCCAGCTCACCACCTATCACAGGGGGCGGAGGCTACACCTTC.

This clonotype was seen many times. This may be a read error, as it is one base from a much larger clone. The genes are TRBV9 and TRBJ2-5; 7 positions agree with TRBD2. Germline-derived CDR1 and CDR2 are SGDLS and YYNGEE. CDR3 length: 15 residues. After removal of 0 bases from V and 11 bases from J, the junction contained 13 bases not matched to a gene. CDR3 bases: TGTGCCAGCAGCGTAGACGGGAGGAACGTGAATGAGCAGTACTTC. Its translation is CASSVDGRNVNEQYF. Combining the CDR3 with reference TRBV9 and TRBJ2-5 gives the whole variable domain DSGVTQTPKHLITATGQRVTLRCSPRSGDLSVYWYQQSLDQGLQFLIQYYNGEERAKGNILERFSAQQFPDLHSELNLSSLELGDSALYFCASSVDGRNVNEQYFGPGTRLLVL.

This chain uses TRBV20-1 with TRBJ1-2; 7 bases align to TRBD1. The germline CDR1 and CDR2 sequences are DFQATT and SNEGSKA (reference sequence). The CDR3 is 14 residues long. V shed 5 bases, J shed 6 bases, and the junction held 12 bases outside the gene matches. The CDR3 loop is CSAPHRGAEDGYTF. As DNA, the CDR3 is TGCAGTGCTCCCCACAGGGGCGCTGAGGATGGCTACACCTTC.

The rearrangement uses TRBV2 and TRBJ1-2; D uncertain. The V and J ends lost 8 bases and 1 base respectively, with 11 bases between them. CDR3 size: 13 residues. Germline V lookup: CDR1 SNHLY, CDR2 FYNNEI. DNA of the CDR3: TGTGCCAGCCATAGGCGGGGTAACTATGGCTACACCTTC. This encodes CASHRRGNYGYTF.

Remarks on this clonotype: The germline gene is not matched at one end of the junction; a read error may be the cause. V gene TRBV20-1 combines with J gene TRBJ2-2; D tentatively fits TRBD1 or TRBD2 (5 bases each). The germline gives CDR1 DFQATT, CDR2 SNEGSKA (reference sequence). This CDR3 has 17 residues. The CDR3 loop reads CSARDINQARGTAELFF. The CDR3 coding sequence is TGCAGTGCTAGAGATATCAACCAGGCCCGGGGCACCGCGGAGCTGTTTTTT.

The chain joins TRBV6-7 to TRBJ1-2; 7 nucleotides line up with TRBD1. TRBV6-7 is flagged as an ORF with uncertain function. This CDR3 is built from 13 residues. The J segment lost 5 bases and the V segment lost 7 bases, leaving 7 bases of the junction unmatched. CDR3 bases: TGTGCCAGCATTGACGGGACAGCTTATGGCTACACCTTC. This translates into CASIDGTAYGYTF.

This clonotype has only a few counts. The DNA of the CDR3 is TGTGCCAGTAGTACTAGCGGGAGCAAGGTAAATGAGCAGTTCTTC. Encoded protein: CASSTSGSKVNEQFF. The chain uses TRBV19 and TRBJ2-1, with TRBD2 matching over 10 bases. The CDR3 is made up of 15 amino acids. After removal of 4 bases from V and 7 bases from J, the junction contained 7 bases not matched to a gene. Germline values: CDR1 LNHDA, CDR2 SQIVND (reference sequence).

The J gene is TRBJ1-1, the V gene TRBV20-1, with D hard to call. This CDR3 has 15 residues. V was cut by 3 bases and J by 0 bases, with 14 bases left in between. Per germline, CDR1 DFQATT and CDR2 SNEGSKA (reference sequence). The CDR3 loop reads CSASFPPTVNTEAFF. The CDR3 region has the DNA TGCAGTGCTAGTTTCCCCCCGACCGTGAACACTGAAGCTTTCTTT.

A few counts support this clonotype. The chain links TRBV27 to TRBJ1-6; TRBD1 is a possible D gene (5 bases). CDR1 is MNHEY, CDR2 SMNVEV, per germline (reference sequence). V was shortened by 3 bases and J by 9 bases, with 15 bases between the two germline ends. The CDR3 has 15 residues. The DNA of the CDR3 is TGTGCCAGCAGTTTGGCGGGGGTAAACGGTTCACCCCTCCACTTT. Its protein is CASSLAGVNGSPLHF.

V gene TRBV7-3 combines with J gene TRBJ2-7, with D perhaps TRBD1 or TRBD2 (5 bases each). The CDR3 runs 13 residues. Trimming left V 0 bases short and J 7 bases short, with 10 bases between. From germline, CDR1 is SGHTA and CDR2 FQGTGA. DNA of the CDR3: TGTGCCAGCAGCTTAACGGGGACGAAGGAGCAGTACTTC. Amino acids: CASSLTGTKEQYF.

This clonotype appeared a few times. The V gene is TRBV29-1, the J gene TRBJ2-7; D unresolved. The ends were cut back, 1 base at V and 2 bases at J, with 6 bases in the middle. This CDR3 is 12 amino acids long. Germline-derived CDR1 and CDR2 are SQVTM and ANQGSEA. The CDR3 protein is CSVEGAAYEQYF. The CDR3 coding sequence is TGCAGCGTTGAAGGGGCGGCCTACGAGCAGTACTTC.

On this clonotype itself: The junction differs from germline at one of its ends, possibly a read error. The J gene is TRBJ2-1, the V gene TRBV10-1; TRBD1 or TRBD2 may be the D gene (6 bases each). The CDR3 contains 15 residues. CDR1 and CDR2 (germline): WNHNN, SYGVQD (reference sequence). The CDR3 sequence: CVSSEGGAGGNEQFF. CDR3 sequence (DNA): TGCGTCAGCAGTGAGGGGGGCGCAGGCGGCAATGAGCAGTTCTTC.

This clonotype was picked up one time. The CDR3 is CSVGDRGVSYEQYF. Written as DNA, the CDR3 is TGCAGCGTTGGGGACAGGGGAGTCTCCTACGAGCAGTACTTC. The chain carries TRBV29-1 and TRBJ2-7; 10 nucleotides agree with TRBD1. V shed 4 bases and J 0 bases; nucleotides not matched to a gene: 3. The CDR3 loop spans 14 amino acids. CDR1 is SQVTM and CDR2 is ANQGSEA in the germline V gene.

The chain has TRBV20-1 and TRBJ2-1; D is ambiguous. The CDR3 is 13 amino acids. Per the germline V gene, CDR1 is DFQATT and CDR2 is SNEGSKA (reference sequence). V shed 1 base and J shed 7 bases, with 11 bases lying between them. In nucleotides, the CDR3 is TGCAGTGCTAGAGCGACGGTTCTAAATGAGCAGTTCTTC. Its protein product is CSARATVLNEQFF.

V gene TRBV12-3 or TRBV12-4 combines with J gene TRBJ1-6; D ambiguous. CDR3 size: 12 residues. Trimming shortened V by 6 bases and J by 4 bases, and 4 bases separated the two germline ends. In DNA, the CDR3 is TGTGCCAGCAGGCGGTATAATTCACCCCTCCACTTT. Translated, it gives CASRRYNSPLHF.

The table lists this clonotype with a few counts. The chain combines TRBV9 with TRBJ2-7; TRBD2 matches 15 bases. In germline, CDR1 is SGDLS, CDR2 YYNGEE. J gave up 1 base and V 4 bases, and 9 bases lay outside the gene matches. This CDR3 contains 18 residues. CDR3 protein: CASSPHSGTSGRSYEQYF. CDR3 DNA: TGTGCCAGCAGCCCTCATTCCGGGACTAGCGGGAGGTCCTACGAGCAGTACTTC.

CDR3 DNA: TGTGCCAGCAGTTCCAGGGGATCTCAAGAGACCCAGTACTTC. Residues: CASSSRGSQETQYF. The chain employs TRBV27 and TRBJ2-5; tentative D call: TRBD1 (6 bases). The length of the CDR3 is 14 residues. Germline CDR1 MNHEY, CDR2 SMNVEV (reference sequence). Trimming took 4 bases from V and 2 from J, leaving 11 bases between them.

The sample holds a few counts of this clonotype. The chain links TRBV7-7 to TRBJ1-1; a possible D gene is TRBD1 (6 bases). Trimming took off 5 bases at V and 1 base at J, with 8 bases between the two ends. The germline V gene has CDR1 SSHAT and CDR2 FNYEAQ (reference sequence). This CDR3 comprises 13 residues. The CDR3 reads CASSTDRNTEAFF. The CDR3 coding sequence is TGTGCCAGCAGCACGGACAGGAACACTGAAGCTTTCTTT.

There are a few counts of this clonotype. This chain links TRBV3-1 with TRBJ1-5; a weak D match, TRBD1 (6 bases). Between the trimmed V and J ends, which lost 2 bases and 7 bases, there was a span of 18 bases. The V gene's germline CDR1 is LGHDT and CDR2 YNNKEL (reference sequence). The CDR3 covers 16 residues. The CDR3 coding sequence is TGTGCCAGCAGCCAAAGAACAGGGCGGGATGGACAGCCCCAGCATTTT. This translates into CASSQRTGRDGQPQHF.

This clonotype was recorded a few times. This chain links TRBV19 with TRBJ2-1, with D perhaps being TRBD1 or TRBD2 (5 bases each). CDR3 length equals 15 residues. The germline V gene has CDR1 LNHDA and CDR2 SQIVND (reference sequence). Trimming removed 7 bases at V and 2 bases at J, with 15 bases between. As DNA, the CDR3 is TGTGCCAGTACCAACCGGGACGGTGCCTACAATGAGCAGTTCTTC. This sequence encodes CASTNRDGAYNEQFF. The entire variable domain, with the rest obtained from reference TRBV19 and TRBJ2-1, is as follows: DGGITQSPKYLFRKEGQNVTLSCEQNLNHDAMYWYRQDPGQGLRLIYYSQIVNDFQKGDIAEGYSVSREKKESFPLTVTSAQKNPTAFYLCASTNRDGAYNEQFFGPGTRLTVL.

This clonotype was observed a few times. The chain has TRBV20-1 and TRBJ2-3, with 7 bases that match TRBD2. V lost 3 bases and J lost 5; bases outside the gene matches: 5. The CDR3 consists of 13 residues. Germline assignment: CDR1 DFQATT and CDR2 SNEGSKA (reference sequence). Here the CDR3 reads CSASGRKRDTQYF. The CDR3 DNA is TGCAGTGCTAGCGGGAGGAAGAGAGATACGCAGTATTTT.